This paragraph covers one TCR beta chain sequence. This sample is part of a study of T cell repertoires in cytomegalovirus infection. Study background: Public signatures in TCR beta pointed to CMV infection and matching HLA type.

CDR1 is SGHTA, CDR2 FQGTGA, per germline. The CDR3 is made up of 12 amino acids. With 5 bases removed from V and 7 bases from J, the gap between germline ends came to 11 bases. TCRdb independently ran MiXCR on the reads; one entry per CDR3 protein. The table has 500,000 or so distinct CDR3 sequences, 15% to 20% seen once; the top ten hold around 25%. Sequenced material: CD8+ T cells from PBMCs. The TCR originated in a human donor in good health (CMV status not recorded). Some clones in this sample may be carry-over from other donors' samples. The chain employs TRBV7-3 and TRBJ1-2; no clear D gene. The CDR3 DNA is TGTGCCAGCAGCCCCGGGAGCTTTGGCTACACCTTC. The encoded protein is CASSPGSFGYTF.